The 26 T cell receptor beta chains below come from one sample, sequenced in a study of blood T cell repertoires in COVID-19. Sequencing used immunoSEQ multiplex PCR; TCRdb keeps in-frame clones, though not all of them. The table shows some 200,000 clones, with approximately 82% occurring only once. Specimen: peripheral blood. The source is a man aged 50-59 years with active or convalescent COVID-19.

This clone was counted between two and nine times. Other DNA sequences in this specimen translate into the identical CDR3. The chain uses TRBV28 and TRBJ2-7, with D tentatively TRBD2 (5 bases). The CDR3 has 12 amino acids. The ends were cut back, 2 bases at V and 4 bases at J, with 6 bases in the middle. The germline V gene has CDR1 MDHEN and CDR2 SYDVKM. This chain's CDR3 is CASSLRGYEQYV. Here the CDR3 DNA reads TGTGCCAGCAGTTTACGGGGATACGAGCAGTACGTC.

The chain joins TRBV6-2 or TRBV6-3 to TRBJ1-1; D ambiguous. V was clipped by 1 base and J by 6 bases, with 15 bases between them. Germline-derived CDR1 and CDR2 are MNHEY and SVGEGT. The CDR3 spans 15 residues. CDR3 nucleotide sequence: TGTGCCAGCAGTTACTTCAATTCGGGGAGGTCTGAAGCTTTCTTT. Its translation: CASSYFNSGRSEAFF.

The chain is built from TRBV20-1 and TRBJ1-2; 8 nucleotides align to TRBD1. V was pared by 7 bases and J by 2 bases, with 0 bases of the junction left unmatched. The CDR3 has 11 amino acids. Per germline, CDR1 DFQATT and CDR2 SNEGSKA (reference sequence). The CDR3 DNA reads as TGCAGTGGGACAGGGAACTATGGCTACACCTTC. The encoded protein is CSGTGNYGYTF.

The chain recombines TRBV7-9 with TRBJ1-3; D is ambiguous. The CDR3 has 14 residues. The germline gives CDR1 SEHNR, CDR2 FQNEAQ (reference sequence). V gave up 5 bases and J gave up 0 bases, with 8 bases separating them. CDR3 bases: TGTGCCAGCAGCAGTAGCCTCTCTGGAAACACCATATATTTT. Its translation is CASSSSLSGNTIYF.

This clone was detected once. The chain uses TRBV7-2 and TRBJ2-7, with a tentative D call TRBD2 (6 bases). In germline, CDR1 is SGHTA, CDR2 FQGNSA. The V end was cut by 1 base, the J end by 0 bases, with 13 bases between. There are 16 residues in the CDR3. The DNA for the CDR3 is TGTGCCAGCAGCTTAGAGTCGGGGGTAGGCTCCTACGAGCAGTACTTC. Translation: CASSLESGVGSYEQYF. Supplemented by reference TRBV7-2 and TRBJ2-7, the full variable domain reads GAGVSQSPSNKVTEKGKDVELRCDPISGHTALYWYRQSLGQGLEFLIYFQGNSAPDKSGLPSDRFSAERTGGSVSTLTIQRTQQEDSAVYLCASSLESGVGSYEQYFGPGTRLTVT.

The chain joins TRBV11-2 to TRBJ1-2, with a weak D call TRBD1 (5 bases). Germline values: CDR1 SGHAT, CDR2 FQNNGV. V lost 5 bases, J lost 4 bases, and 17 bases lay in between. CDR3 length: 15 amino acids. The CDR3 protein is CASSTRRGGSYGYTF. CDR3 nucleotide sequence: TGTGCCAGCAGCACCCGGAGGGGAGGCAGCTATGGCTACACCTTC.

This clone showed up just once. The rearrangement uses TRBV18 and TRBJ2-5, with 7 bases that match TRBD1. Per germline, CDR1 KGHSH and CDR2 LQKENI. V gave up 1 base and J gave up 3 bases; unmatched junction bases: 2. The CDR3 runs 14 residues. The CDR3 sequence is CASSPHTGEETQYF. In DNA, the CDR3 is TGTGCCAGCTCACCACACACAGGGGAAGAGACCCAGTACTTC. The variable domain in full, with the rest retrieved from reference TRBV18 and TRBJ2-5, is NAGVMQNPRHLVRRRGQEARLRCSPMKGHSHVYWYRQLPEEGLKFMVYLQKENIIDESGMPKERFSAEFPKEGPSILRIQQVVRGDSAAYFCASSPHTGEETQYFGPGTRLLVL.

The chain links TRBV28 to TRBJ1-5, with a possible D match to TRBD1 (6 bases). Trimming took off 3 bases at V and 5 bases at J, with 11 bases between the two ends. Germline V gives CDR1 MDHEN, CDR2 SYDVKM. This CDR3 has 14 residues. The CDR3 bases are TGTGCCAGCAGTTTGACAGGACTCGATCAGCCCCAGCATTTT. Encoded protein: CASSLTGLDQPQHF.

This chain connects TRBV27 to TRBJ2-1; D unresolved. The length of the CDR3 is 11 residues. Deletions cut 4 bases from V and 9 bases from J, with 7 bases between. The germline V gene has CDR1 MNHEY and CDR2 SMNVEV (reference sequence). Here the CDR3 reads CASSSSVEQFF. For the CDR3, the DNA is TGTGCCAGCAGTTCTAGTGTTGAGCAGTTCTTC.

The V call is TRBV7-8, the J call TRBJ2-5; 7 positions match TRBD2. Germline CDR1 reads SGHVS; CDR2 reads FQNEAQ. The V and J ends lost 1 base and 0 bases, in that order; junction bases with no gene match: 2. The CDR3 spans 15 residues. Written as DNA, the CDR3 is TGTGCCAGCAGCTTAGGGGACTACCACCAAGAGACCCAGTACTTC. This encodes CASSLGDYHQETQYF.

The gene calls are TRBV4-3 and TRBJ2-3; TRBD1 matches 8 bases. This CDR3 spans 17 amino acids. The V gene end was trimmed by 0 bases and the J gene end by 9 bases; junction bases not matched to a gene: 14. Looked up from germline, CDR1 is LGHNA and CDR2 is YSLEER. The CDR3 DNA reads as TGCGCCAGCAGCCAAGATCGAGGACAGGGAAACCGCGGGACGCAGTATTTT. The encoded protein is CASSQDRGQGNRGTQYF.

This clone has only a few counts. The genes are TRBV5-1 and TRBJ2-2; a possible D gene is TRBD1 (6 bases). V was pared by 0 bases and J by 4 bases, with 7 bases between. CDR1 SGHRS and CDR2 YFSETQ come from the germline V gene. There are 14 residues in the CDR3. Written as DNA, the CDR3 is TGCGCCAGCAGCTTGGAACAGGGCACCGGGGAGCTGTTTTTT. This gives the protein CASSLEQGTGELFF.

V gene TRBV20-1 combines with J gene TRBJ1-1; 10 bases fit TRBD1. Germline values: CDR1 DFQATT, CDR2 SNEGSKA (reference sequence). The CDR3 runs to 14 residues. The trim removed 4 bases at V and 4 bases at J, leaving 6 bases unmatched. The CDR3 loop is CSATDRGLGTEAFF. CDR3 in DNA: TGCAGTGCTACTGACAGGGGGCTTGGCACTGAAGCTTTCTTT.

CDR3 amino acids: CASSLYGQGAGGYTF. The CDR3, as DNA: TGTGCCAGCAGCTTATATGGACAGGGGGCGGGTGGCTACACCTTC. The chain has TRBV7-2 and TRBJ1-2, with 11 bases matching TRBD1. Looked up from germline, CDR1 is SGHTA and CDR2 is FQGNSA. V trimming: 2 bases; J trimming: 7 bases; junction bases outside the gene matches: 6. CDR3 length: 15 residues.

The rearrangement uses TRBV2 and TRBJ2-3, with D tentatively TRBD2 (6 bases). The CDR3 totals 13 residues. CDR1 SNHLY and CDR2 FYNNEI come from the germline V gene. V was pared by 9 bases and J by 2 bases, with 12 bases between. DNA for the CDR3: TGTGCCAGTGGGGGACTCCACACAGATACGCAGTATTTT. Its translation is CASGGLHTDTQYF.

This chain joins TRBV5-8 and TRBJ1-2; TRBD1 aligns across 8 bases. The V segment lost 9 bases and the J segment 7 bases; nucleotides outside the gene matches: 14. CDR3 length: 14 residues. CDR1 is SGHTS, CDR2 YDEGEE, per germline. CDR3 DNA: TGTGCCAACACCCCGGTATGGACAGGGACTGGCTACACCTTC. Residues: CANTPVWTGTGYTF.

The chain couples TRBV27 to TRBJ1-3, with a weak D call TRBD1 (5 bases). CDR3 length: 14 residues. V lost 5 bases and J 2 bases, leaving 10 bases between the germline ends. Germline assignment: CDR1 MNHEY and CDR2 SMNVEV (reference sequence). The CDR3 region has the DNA TGTGCCAGCAGTCTAGGGGTACCTGGAAACACCATATATTTT. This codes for CASSLGVPGNTIYF.

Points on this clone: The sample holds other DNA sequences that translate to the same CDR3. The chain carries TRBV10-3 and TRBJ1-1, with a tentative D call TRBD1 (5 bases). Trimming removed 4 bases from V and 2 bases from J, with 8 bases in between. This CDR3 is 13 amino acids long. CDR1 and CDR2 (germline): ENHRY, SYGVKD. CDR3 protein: CAISGQGNTEAFF. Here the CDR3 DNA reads TGTGCCATCAGTGGGCAGGGAAACACTGAAGCTTTCTTT.

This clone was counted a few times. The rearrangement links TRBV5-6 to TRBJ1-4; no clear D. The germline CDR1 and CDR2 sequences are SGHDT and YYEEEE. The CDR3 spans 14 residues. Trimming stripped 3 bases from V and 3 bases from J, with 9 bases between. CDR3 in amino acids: CASSSPGANEKLFF. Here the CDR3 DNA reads TGTGCCAGCAGCTCCCCGGGAGCTAATGAAAAACTGTTTTTT.

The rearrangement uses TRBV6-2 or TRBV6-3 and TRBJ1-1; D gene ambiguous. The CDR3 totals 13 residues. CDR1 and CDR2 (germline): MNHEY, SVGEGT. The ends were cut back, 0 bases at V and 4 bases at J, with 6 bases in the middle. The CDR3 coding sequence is TGTGCCAGCAGTTACTCGCGAGTCACTGAAGCTTTCTTT. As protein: CASSYSRVTEAFF.

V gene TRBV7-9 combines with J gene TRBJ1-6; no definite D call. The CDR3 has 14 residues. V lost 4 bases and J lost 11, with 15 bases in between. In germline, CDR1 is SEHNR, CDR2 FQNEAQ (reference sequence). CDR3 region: CASSSTFELAPLHF. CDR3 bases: TGTGCCAGCAGCTCGACTTTTGAACTTGCACCCCTCCACTTT.

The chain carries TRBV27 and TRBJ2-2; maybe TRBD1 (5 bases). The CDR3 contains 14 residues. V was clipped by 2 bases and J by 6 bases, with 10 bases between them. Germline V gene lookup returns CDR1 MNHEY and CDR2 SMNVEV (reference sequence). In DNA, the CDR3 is TGTGCCAGCAGTTTAAGCCAGGGCGCCGGGGAGCTGTTTTTT. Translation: CASSLSQGAGELFF.

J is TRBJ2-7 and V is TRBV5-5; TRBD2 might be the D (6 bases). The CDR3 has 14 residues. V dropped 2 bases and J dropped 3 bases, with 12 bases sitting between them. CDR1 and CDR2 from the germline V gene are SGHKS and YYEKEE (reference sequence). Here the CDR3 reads CASSFSLGGYEQYV. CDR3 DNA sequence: TGTGCCAGCAGCTTTTCTTTGGGAGGCTACGAGCAGTACGTC.

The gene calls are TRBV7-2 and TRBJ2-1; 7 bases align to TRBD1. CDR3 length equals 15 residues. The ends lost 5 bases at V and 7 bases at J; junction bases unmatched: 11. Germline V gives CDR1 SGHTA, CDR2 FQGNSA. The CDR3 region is CASSPGQIPVNEQFF. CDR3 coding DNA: TGTGCCAGCAGCCCGGGACAGATTCCAGTGAATGAGCAGTTCTTC.

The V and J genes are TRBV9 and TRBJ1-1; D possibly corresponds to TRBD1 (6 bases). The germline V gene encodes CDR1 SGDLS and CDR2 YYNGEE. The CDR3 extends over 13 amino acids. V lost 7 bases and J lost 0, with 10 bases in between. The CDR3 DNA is TGTGCCAGCGGTCAGGGGCTGAACACTGAAGCTTTCTTT. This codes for CASGQGLNTEAFF.

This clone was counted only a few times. The chain's CDR3 is CATNRGSGEQYV. The CDR3 DNA is TGTGCCACCAACAGGGGGTCCGGGGAGCAGTACGTC. The chain joins TRBV10-3 to TRBJ2-7, with 8 bases fitting TRBD1. J lost 7 bases, V lost 10 bases, and 9 bases had no gene match. The length of the CDR3 is 12 residues. Germline V gene data show CDR1 as ENHRY and CDR2 as SYGVKD.